A single sample is the source of the 22 T cell receptor beta chains below, sequenced in a study of brain T cells in children with intractable seizures. Sequencing was limited to surgery cases with top T cell transcript signatures in brain tissue. Profiled with immunoSEQ multiplex PCR; TCRdb holds only in-frame clones, not every one. The table includes around 8,000 clones, 73% detected once. The material was resected brain tissue, obtained at surgery. The receptors derive from a boy under two years old with tuberous sclerosis and intractable seizures.

The V gene is TRBV15, the J gene TRBJ1-2; 9 bases agree with TRBD1. CDR3 size: 15 residues. From germline, CDR1 is LNHNV and CDR2 YYDKDF (reference sequence). V shed 1 base, J shed 3 bases, and the junction held 3 bases outside the gene matches. This chain's CDR3 is CATSRGDRVHYGYTF. The DNA for the CDR3 is TGTGCCACCAGCAGAGGGGACAGGGTTCACTATGGCTACACCTTC.

V usage is TRBV5-1 and J usage is TRBJ1-2; TRBD1 agrees at 10 bases. The CDR3 has 14 residues. Germline V lookup: CDR1 SGHRS, CDR2 YFSETQ. Unmatched junction bases numbered 8, after V lost 7 bases and J lost 5 bases. This CDR3 reads CASSPGTGAYGYTF. The CDR3 DNA reads TGCGCCAGCTCCCCCGGGACAGGGGCGTATGGCTACACCTTC. Full variable domain (missing parts from reference TRBV5-1 and TRBJ1-2): KAGVTQTPRYLIKTRGQQVTLSCSPISGHRSVSWYQQTPGQGLQFLFEYFSETQRNKGNFPGRFSGRQFSNSRSEMNVSTLELGDSALYLCASSPGTGAYGYTFGSGTRLTVV.

The gene calls are TRBV20-1 and TRBJ1-1; 10 bases fit TRBD1. The V and J ends lost 3 bases and 5 bases, in that order; junction bases with no gene match: 9. The germline CDR1 and CDR2 sequences are DFQATT and SNEGSKA (reference sequence). The CDR3 is 15 amino acids. CDR3 DNA: TGCAGTGCTAGTTGGGGACAGGGGCTTTGGACTGAAGCTTTCTTT. Protein product: CSASWGQGLWTEAFF.

J is TRBJ2-7 and V is TRBV19, with 7 bases that match TRBD2. This CDR3 spans 16 amino acids. The germline CDR1 and CDR2 sequences are LNHDA and SQIVND (reference sequence). The V segment lost 5 bases and the J segment 2 bases; nucleotides outside the gene matches: 12. The CDR3 DNA reads TGTGCCAGTAGTCTGGCCGGGGGGAGCGACACCTACGAGCAGTACTTC. Translated: CASSLAGGSDTYEQYF.

The J gene is TRBJ1-2, the V gene TRBV5-4; D not certain. CDR1 is SGHNT and CDR2 is YYREEE in the germline V gene (reference sequence). The CDR3 sequence is 15 residues long. V was trimmed by 0 bases and J by 5 bases, leaving 14 bases between them. The CDR3 bases are TGTGCCAGCAGCTTGGACGGCGGAGGACTATATGGCTACACCTTC. Protein: CASSLDGGGLYGYTF.

The chain joins TRBV5-1 to TRBJ1-4, with D possibly TRBD1 on 6 matching bases. This CDR3 is built from 17 residues. Trimming took off 0 bases at V and 8 bases at J, with 20 bases between the two ends. In germline, CDR1 is SGHRS, CDR2 YFSETQ. The CDR3 is CASSLGRGQTLKEKLFF. The CDR3 region has the DNA TGCGCCAGCAGCTTGGGCCGGGGGCAAACTTTGAAAGAAAAACTGTTTTTT.

V and J are TRBV6-1 and TRBJ2-7; 7 bases agree with TRBD2. The CDR3 is 15 amino acids. V lost 2 bases and J lost 6; bases outside the gene matches: 10. Germline CDR1 and CDR2: MNHNS and SASEGT. The chain's CDR3 is CASSELAEPSLEQYF. The DNA of the CDR3 is TGTGCCAGCAGTGAACTAGCGGAGCCCTCACTCGAGCAGTACTTC.

The V and J genes are TRBV19 and TRBJ1-5; 9 nucleotides agree with TRBD1. V lost 4 bases, J lost 0 bases, and 1 base stayed unmatched. The germline CDR1 and CDR2 sequences are LNHDA and SQIVND (reference sequence). The CDR3 extends over 15 amino acids. CDR3 coding DNA: TGTGCCAGTAGTAGGACAGGGGTTAGCAATCAGCCCCAGCATTTT. Amino acid sequence: CASSRTGVSNQPQHF.

This rearrangement joins TRBV6-6 to TRBJ2-3; 11 nucleotides match TRBD2. The trim removed 5 bases at V and 8 bases at J, leaving 18 bases unmatched. The CDR3 totals 18 residues. Germline values: CDR1 MNHNY, CDR2 SVGAGI (reference sequence). The CDR3 reads CASSPVGFVAGGTPTQYF. CDR3 coding DNA: TGTGCCAGCAGTCCCGTCGGGTTTGTAGCGGGGGGGACCCCTACGCAGTATTTT.

The chain uses TRBV27 and TRBJ2-1; TRBD1 agrees at 9 bases. Per germline, CDR1 MNHEY and CDR2 SMNVEV (reference sequence). Trimming took 6 bases from V and 4 from J; bases not matched to a gene: 4. The CDR3 is 14 residues long. The CDR3: CASSATGGYNEQFF. The CDR3 nucleotides read TGTGCCAGCAGCGCGACAGGGGGGTACAATGAGCAGTTCTTC.

J is TRBJ2-1 and V is TRBV19, with 16 bases lining up with TRBD2. V shed 3 bases and J 0 bases; nucleotides not matched to a gene: 11. Germline lookup yields CDR1 LNHDA and CDR2 SQIVND (reference sequence). This CDR3 has 21 residues. CDR3 coding DNA: TGTGCCAGTAGTATTCGAACGCCGGGACTAGCGGGGGGGAGCTCCTACAATGAGCAGTTCTTC. Translated: CASSIRTPGLAGGSSYNEQFF.

CDR3 in amino acids: CATRTGDGYTF. The CDR3 nucleotides read TGTGCCACCAGGACAGGGGACGGCTACACCTTC. The rearrangement joins TRBV6-6 to TRBJ1-2; 9 bases align to TRBD1. Trimming took 10 bases from V and 8 from J; bases not matched to a gene: 5. Germline V gene sequence: CDR1 MNHNY, CDR2 SVGAGI (reference sequence). This CDR3 is built from 11 residues.

J is TRBJ2-7 and V is TRBV4-1; TRBD1 is a possible D gene (6 bases). The V end lost 0 bases, the J end lost 4 bases, and 22 bases lay between the germline ends. Germline V lookup: CDR1 MGHRA, CDR2 YSYEKL. The CDR3 has 18 residues. The CDR3 DNA is TGCGCCAGCAGCCAAGATGCCGGACACAGGGAAAGGGGTTACGAGCAGTACTTC. Amino acids: CASSQDAGHRERGYEQYF.

J is TRBJ2-3 and V is TRBV9, with D unresolved. Trimming stripped 4 bases from V and 2 bases from J, with 11 bases between. The CDR3 consists of 14 residues. The germline V gene encodes CDR1 SGDLS and CDR2 YYNGEE. This CDR3 is CASSSPYATDTQYF. DNA of the CDR3: TGTGCCAGCAGCTCCCCCTACGCCACAGATACGCAGTATTTT.

The rearrangement links TRBV20-1 to TRBJ2-7, with a weak D call TRBD2 (6 bases). V was trimmed by 3 bases and J by 0 bases, leaving 24 bases between them. CDR3 length equals 18 residues. Per the germline V gene, CDR1 is DFQATT and CDR2 is SNEGSKA (reference sequence). The CDR3 region is CSASGVQPERAHSYEQYF. CDR3 coding DNA: TGCAGTGCTAGTGGAGTTCAGCCAGAGCGGGCCCACTCCTACGAGCAGTACTTC.

In this sample, this clone turned up once. The chain is built from TRBV7-2 and TRBJ2-7, with D unclear. V was clipped by 5 bases and J by 2 bases, with 13 bases between them. The CDR3 loop spans 14 amino acids. The germline V gene encodes CDR1 SGHTA and CDR2 FQGNSA. The CDR3 here is CASSTYLETYEQYF. The CDR3 region has the DNA TGTGCCAGCAGCACCTACCTAGAGACCTACGAGCAGTACTTC.

This clone rates as large. The chain uses TRBV5-4 and TRBJ2-3; 7 positions match TRBD2. J gave up 4 bases and V 4 bases, and 6 bases lay outside the gene matches. From germline, CDR1 is SGHNT and CDR2 YYREEE (reference sequence). The CDR3 spans 14 residues. The CDR3 loop is CASSQRLAADTQYF. In nucleotides, the CDR3 is TGTGCCAGCAGCCAACGACTAGCCGCAGATACGCAGTATTTT. Filled out from reference TRBV5-4 and TRBJ2-3, the complete variable domain reads ETGVTQSPTHLIKTRGQQVTLRCSSQSGHNTVSWYQQALGQGPQFIFQYYREEENGRGNFPPRFSGLQFPNYSSELNVNALELDDSALYLCASSQRLAADTQYFGPGTRLTVL.

This clone was counted once. This chain links TRBV11-2 with TRBJ1-2, with D perhaps matching TRBD1 (6 bases). Looked up from germline, CDR1 is SGHAT and CDR2 is FQNNGV. The length of the CDR3 is 13 residues. Trimming stripped 5 bases from V and 8 bases from J, with 15 bases between. The CDR3 spells CASSAPGVRGYTF. The CDR3 coding sequence is TGTGCCAGCAGCGCCCCAGGGGTCCGCGGCTACACCTTC.

This chain connects TRBV23-1 to TRBJ2-6; 10 bases line up with TRBD1. TRBV23-1 is labeled an ORF, and its function is uncertain. The CDR3 has 17 amino acids. J gave up 0 bases and V 3 bases, and 2 bases lay outside the gene matches. The CDR3 loop is CASSQTGGGSGANVLTF. In DNA form, the CDR3 reads TGCGCCAGCAGTCAGACAGGGGGCGGCTCTGGGGCCAACGTCCTGACTTTC.

This clone is labeled as medium-sized. This rearrangement joins TRBV6-6 to TRBJ1-2; D unresolved. Trimming removed 10 bases from V and 8 bases from J, with 14 bases in between. In germline, CDR1 is MNHNY, CDR2 SVGAGI (reference sequence). The CDR3 runs 11 residues. CDR3: CAIRVLSGYTF. Here the CDR3 DNA reads TGTGCCATCAGAGTCCTATCAGGCTACACCTTC.

This chain connects TRBV28 to TRBJ2-3; 10 bases agree with TRBD2. This CDR3 spans 17 amino acids. After removal of 6 bases from V and 6 bases from J, the junction contained 15 bases not matched to a gene. Germline loops: CDR1 MDHEN, CDR2 SYDVKM. CDR3 nucleotides: TGTGCCAGCAGCCCTTCCCCGGGGACTAGCGTGTTGGATACGCAGTATTTT. Its translation is CASSPSPGTSVLDTQYF.

The CDR3 here is CSVARGREKLFF. Written as DNA, the CDR3 is TGCAGCGTTGCAAGGGGCCGGGAAAAACTGTTTTTT. J is TRBJ1-4 and V is TRBV29-1; possible D gene TRBD1, 5 bases. Germline loops: CDR1 SQVTM, CDR2 ANQGSEA. With 4 bases removed from V and 8 bases from J, the gap between germline ends came to 11 bases. The CDR3 spans 12 residues.